Listed below are T cell receptor beta chains from one sample, sequenced in a study of OX40 agonist ivuxolimab in advanced cancers. The assay was immunoSEQ multiplex PCR, and TCRdb's table has in-frame clones only and misses some. The sample includes 85,000 to 90,000 clones, approximately 90% of them seen just once. Sequencing used CD4+ or CD8+ T cells sorted from blood, obtained in a trial of the OX40 agonist ivuxolimab. These receptors all stem from an adult with an advanced solid tumor such as melanoma, head and neck, liver or kidney cancer. CDR3s include the opening cysteine and the closing phenylalanine or tryptophan. The D gene is left open where the match is weak. Part of the rows lack a size; the others show once, few, many or a class for expanded clones.

d_gene | abundance | j_gene | v_gene | CDR3aa | CDR3nt
. | . | TRBJ2-5 | TRBV2 | CASRYYETQYF | TGTGCCAGCCGGTACTATGAGACCCAGTACTTC
TRBD2 | . | TRBJ2-1 | TRBV5-4 | CASSLLAGGLYNEQFF | TGTGCCAGCAGCTTACTAGCGGGAGGGCTGTACAATGAGCAGTTCTTC
TRBD2 | . | TRBJ2-3 | TRBV27 | CASSQWTSADTQYF | TGTGCCAGCAGTCAATGGACTAGCGCCGATACGCAGTATTTT
. | few | TRBJ1-1 | TRBV7-2 | CASSPTGREGAFF | TGTGCCAGCAGCCCCACAGGGAGGGAGGGAGCTTTCTTT
. | . | TRBJ2-7 | TRBV5-1 | CASSLMGEQYF | TGCGCCAGCAGCTTGATGGGCGAGCAGTACTTC
TRBD2 | . | TRBJ2-1 | TRBV5-1 | CASSWVEPSGLADEQFF | TGCGCCAGCAGCTGGGTAGAGCCTAGCGGGCTGGCTGATGAGCAGTTCTTC
. | . | TRBJ2-7 | TRBV28 | CASSLSTPPGEQYF | TGTGCCAGCAGTTTATCGACACCCCCGGGGGAGCAGTACTTC
. | . | TRBJ2-3 | TRBV11-2 | CASRPVGDTQYF | TGTGCCAGCAGACCGGTAGGAGATACGCAGTATTTT
TRBD2 | . | TRBJ2-7 | TRBV7-2 | CASSRFGLAVTYEQYF | TGTGCCAGCAGCAGATTCGGACTAGCCGTTACCTACGAGCAGTACTTC
. | once | TRBJ1-4 | TRBV28 | CASSAQSGGEKLFF | TGTGCCAGCAGTGCCCAGAGCGGGGGTGAAAAACTGTTTTTT
. | once | TRBJ1-1 | TRBV5-8 | CASSTARGNTEAFF | TGTGCCAGCAGCACTGCCCGGGGGAACACTGAAGCTTTCTTT
. | . | TRBJ2-3 | TRBV2 | CASRWGYTDTQYF | TGTGCCAGCAGGTGGGGCTACACAGATACGCAGTATTTT
TRBD2 | . | TRBJ2-1 | TRBV28 | CASSSPLAGVYNEQFF | TGTGCCAGCAGCTCCCCACTAGCGGGAGTTTACAATGAGCAGTTCTTC
. | . | TRBJ2-2 | TRBV7-3 | CASSSANGPRSGELFF | TGTGCCAGCAGCTCCGCCAACGGGCCCCGGAGCGGGGAGCTGTTTTTT
. | . | TRBJ2-1 | TRBV6-4 | CASSDSPVSSYNEQFF | TGTGCCAGCAGTGACTCCCCGGTAAGCTCCTACAATGAGCAGTTCTTC
. | . | TRBJ2-7 | TRBV6-5 | CASSPDYSYEQYF | TGTGCCAGCAGTCCGGACTATTCCTACGAGCAGTACTTC
. | once | TRBJ1-4 | TRBV7-9 | CASSPPAGGEKLFF | TGTGCCAGCAGCCCCCCGGCGGGAGGTGAAAAACTGTTTTTT
TRBD2 | . | TRBJ2-2 | TRBV19 | CASNAGGNTGELLF | TGTGCCAGTAACGCGGGAGGGAACACCGGGGAGCTGCTTTTT
. | . | TRBJ2-7 | TRBV28 | CASSLLGFFEQYF | TGTGCCAGCAGTTTATTGGGGTTTTTCGAGCAGTACTTC
. | . | TRBJ1-2 | TRBV28 | CASSLTRRWQFYTF | TGTGCCAGCAGTTTAACCCGACGCTGGCAGTTTTACACCTTC
. | . | TRBJ1-2 | TRBV30 | CAWSIPGGYTF | TGTGCCTGGAGCATCCCGGGGGGCTACACCTTC
. | . | TRBJ1-3 | TRBV7-3 | CASSLPIEWSSGNTIYF | TGTGCCAGCAGCCTACCTATTGAGTGGTCCTCTGGAAACACCATATATTTT
. | . | TRBJ2-5 | TRBV7-3 | CASSSDHFETQYF | TGTGCCAGCAGCTCCGACCACTTCGAGACCCAGTACTTC
. | . | TRBJ2-5 | TRBV2 | CASSEGETQYF | TGTGCCAGCAGTGAAGGAGAGACCCAGTACTTC
TRBD2 | . | TRBJ2-7 | TRBV5-1 | CASRPGTSGSYEQYF | TGCGCCAGCAGACCCGGGACTAGCGGGAGCTACGAGCAGTACTTC
. | . | TRBJ1-5 | TRBV28 | CASSLLGRGASNQPQHF | TGTGCCAGCAGTTTGTTAGGGAGAGGGGCCAGCAATCAGCCCCAGCATTTT
. | . | TRBJ2-6 | TRBV30 | CAWVARLALGAGANVLTF | TGTGCCTGGGTTGCCCGGCTAGCCCTTGGGGCTGGGGCCAACGTCCTGACTTTC
TRBD1 | . | TRBJ1-3 | TRBV18 | CASSPTGTGRTGNTIYF | TGTGCCAGCTCGCCGACCGGGACAGGGAGGACGGGAAACACCATATATTTT
TRBD2 | . | TRBJ2-3 | TRBV7-2 | CASSLAPLAGAVDTQYF | TGTGCCAGCAGCTTAGCTCCCCTAGCGGGAGCGGTCGATACGCAGTATTTT
. | once | TRBJ2-7 | TRBV6-6 | CASSPTASLSYEQYF | TGTGCCAGCAGTCCCACCGCCAGCCTCTCCTACGAGCAGTACTTC
. | . | TRBJ2-2 | TRBV6-1 | CASRSRGTGELFF | TGTGCCAGCAGATCCCGGGGCACCGGGGAGCTGTTTTTT
. | . | TRBJ1-5 | TRBV30 | CAWRTQGDRQPQHF | TGTGCCTGGAGAACGCAAGGGGATCGACAGCCCCAGCATTTT
TRBD1 | . | TRBJ1-4 | TRBV11-2 | CASSQQGAGEKLFF | TGTGCCAGCAGCCAACAGGGGGCAGGTGAAAAACTGTTTTTT